This T cell receptor beta chain appears in the sequencing data of a study of cytomegalovirus exposure and HLA in healthy donors. The PCR had 60 Vbeta and 13 Jbeta primers. Profiling relied on immunoSEQ multiplex PCR, and the TCRdb table lists in-frame clones only, not all of them. The sample has roughly 190,000 clones; roughly 80% are singletons. The study's findings and limits: Later analysis indicated greater clonal expansion among HLA-associated TCR beta chains than among equally common other chains. V- and J-gene trimming of TCR beta was linked (in a later analysis) to a missense DCLRE1C variant.

Donors counted as nominally healthy when sampled, yet unrecorded immune exposures were likely. Concerning this clone itself: Its target is unknown.

The CDR3 spans 12 residues. The ends were cut back, 0 bases at V and 6 bases at J, with 7 bases in the middle. CDR1 is SGDLS and CDR2 is YYNGEE in the germline V gene. This rearrangement joins TRBV9 to TRBJ2-7; unclear D gene. Sequenced material: PBMCs. This receptor was obtained from a man aged 40-55 years in good health and CMV-seropositive. CDR3 loop: CASSVVPGEQYF. The CDR3 bases are TGTGCCAGCAGCGTAGTACCGGGCGAGCAGTACTTC.